The present entry profiles one TCR beta chain with its context. Its specificity is not known. A junction boundary mismatches the germline segment, possibly from a read error. The data belong to a study of T cell responses to AZD1222 COVID-19 vaccine. General study findings and limits: No day 14 peak samples; only post-peak repertoires were characterized. The study identified only a handful of AZD1222 recipients as seropositive at baseline. Possibly, clonal diversity was underestimated; donors were largely white British and included more females. Vaccine-associated CD4 TCRs ranged over spike, dominating at 160-218 and 743-854.

Data came from immunoSEQ multiplex PCR; TCRdb stores just in-frame clones and leaves some out. Seen here are some 120,000 clones, 80% to 90% observed once, and the top ten hold 9.5%. Germline CDR1 reads SEHNR; CDR2 reads FQNEAQ (reference sequence). The CDR3 covers 12 residues. Sequencing used peripheral blood, obtained 28 days after the second AZD1222 dose. The clonotype was recovered from an adult who received the AZD1222 COVID-19 vaccine. The chain links TRBV7-9 to TRBJ2-7; tentative D call: TRBD1 (5 bases). The CDR3 protein is CASSFTQGLPLF. The CDR3 nucleotides are TGTGCCAGCAGCTTCACGCAGGGCCTCCCCCTCTTC.